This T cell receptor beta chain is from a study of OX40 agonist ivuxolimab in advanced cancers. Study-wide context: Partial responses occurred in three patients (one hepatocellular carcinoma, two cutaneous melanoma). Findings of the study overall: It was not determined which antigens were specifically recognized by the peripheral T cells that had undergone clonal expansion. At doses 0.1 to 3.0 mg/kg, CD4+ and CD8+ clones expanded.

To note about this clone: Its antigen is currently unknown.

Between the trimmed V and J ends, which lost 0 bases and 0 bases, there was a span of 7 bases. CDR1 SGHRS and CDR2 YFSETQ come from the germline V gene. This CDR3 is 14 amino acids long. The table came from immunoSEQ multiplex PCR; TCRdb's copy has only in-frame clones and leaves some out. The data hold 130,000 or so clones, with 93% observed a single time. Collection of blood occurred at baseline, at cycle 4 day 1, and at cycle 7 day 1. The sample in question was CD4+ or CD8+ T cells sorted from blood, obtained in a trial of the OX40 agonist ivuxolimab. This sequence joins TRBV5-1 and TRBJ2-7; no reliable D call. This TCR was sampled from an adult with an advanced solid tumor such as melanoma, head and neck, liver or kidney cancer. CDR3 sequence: CASSLGYSSYEQYF. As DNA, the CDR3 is TGCGCCAGCAGCTTGGGGTACAGCTCCTACGAGCAGTACTTC.